The source of this T cell receptor (beta chain) is a study of T-cell reconstitution after alpha-beta-depleted transplantation in children. TCRbeta library construction was performed incorporating unique molecular identifiers. TCRdb re-called the PCR reads with MiXCR, one entry per CDR3 protein. The sample contains roughly 670,000 distinct CDR3 sequences, under 15% of which appear only once. This clonotype has at least ten counts. With 7 bases removed from V and 0 bases from J, the gap between germline ends came to 17 bases. The CDR3 consists of 16 residues. The clonotype originates from a girl aged 2-10 years with congenital amegakaryocytic thrombocytopenia, due to receive a stem cell transplant. This chain connects TRBV12-3 or TRBV12-4 to TRBJ2-3; no definite D call. The sample was PBMCs, taken before TCRalphabeta/CD19-depleted stem cell transplant. This CDR3 reads CASNPKALRSTDTQYF. The CDR3 DNA reads TGTGCCAGCAACCCCAAAGCGCTCCGTAGCACAGATACGCAGTATTTT.